Its frequency marks the clone carrying this T cell receptor (beta chain) as medium-sized (0.01 to 0.1%). As yet, its antigen is unknown. The data were obtained in a study of T cells expressing NK-cell markers. As for the study in general: Sorted CD3+CD56+NKG2C+, CD3+CD56+NKG2C- and CD3+CD56-NKG2C+ T cells supplied TCR beta repertoires. Whole-study findings and limits: In a group of 5 or 6 donors, dominant NKG2C+ clonotypes represented about 1.0-7.5% of CD8+ T cells.

TCRdb reanalyzed the 5' RACE reads and collapses them to one entry per CDR3 protein, without DNA. With 350,000 to 500,000 distinct CDR3 sequences in the sample, the ten largest clones hold 7.3%. Germline V lookup: CDR1 SQVTM, CDR2 ANQGSEA. The CDR3 spans 12 residues. The chain joins TRBV29-1 to TRBJ2-2. The material sequenced was blood T cells: a sorted CD56 or NKG2C T cell subset, CD4+ or CD8+ T cells, or bulk PBMC T cells (not recorded which). The clonotype comes from a woman aged 18 to 69 in good health. This CDR3 is CSVESGFGELFF.